The present entry profiles one T cell receptor beta chain with its context. The target antigen is unknown. The data belong to a study of T cell responses to AZD1222 COVID-19 vaccine. Findings of the study overall: Of the AZD1222 recipients, only five or six were seropositive at baseline. Donor demographics were predominantly white British with a female majority; clonal diversity may be underestimated. The reported proportion of spike-specific TCRs targeting unmutated variant regions was nearly half. Recipients of two AZD1222 doses showed rising Spike-specific TCR breadth and depth.

Produced via immunoSEQ multiplex PCR; TCRdb's table is partial and in-frame only. The sample carries 150,000 to 180,000 clones, 90% recorded once. CDR1 and CDR2 from the germline V gene are SNHLY and FYNNEI. The ends lost 2 bases at V and 0 bases at J; junction bases unmatched: 9. The CDR3 loop spans 17 amino acids. This clonotype was sampled from an adult in good health. This sequence joins TRBV2 and TRBJ1-2; TRBD1 aligns across 7 bases. The sequencing used peripheral blood, collected on day 0 of AZD1222 vaccination. CDR3 sequence (DNA): TGTGCCAGCAGTGAATCCCCCAGAGGGGGCCCTAACTATGGCTACACCTTC. Protein: CASSESPRGGPNYGYTF.